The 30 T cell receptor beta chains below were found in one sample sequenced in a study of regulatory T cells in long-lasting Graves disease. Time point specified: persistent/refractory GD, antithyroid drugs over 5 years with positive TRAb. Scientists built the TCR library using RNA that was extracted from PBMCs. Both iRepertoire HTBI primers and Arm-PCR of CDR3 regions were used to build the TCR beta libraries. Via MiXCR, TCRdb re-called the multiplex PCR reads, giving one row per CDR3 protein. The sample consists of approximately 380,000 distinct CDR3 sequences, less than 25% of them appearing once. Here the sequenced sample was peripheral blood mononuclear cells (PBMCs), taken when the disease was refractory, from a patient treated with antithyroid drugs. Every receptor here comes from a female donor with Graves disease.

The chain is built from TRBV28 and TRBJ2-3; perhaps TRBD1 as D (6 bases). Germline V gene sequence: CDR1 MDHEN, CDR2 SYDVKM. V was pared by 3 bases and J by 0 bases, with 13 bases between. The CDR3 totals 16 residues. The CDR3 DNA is TGTGCCAGCAGTTTTATCTTGGGACAAAGCACAGATACGCAGTATTTT. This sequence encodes CASSFILGQSTDTQYF.

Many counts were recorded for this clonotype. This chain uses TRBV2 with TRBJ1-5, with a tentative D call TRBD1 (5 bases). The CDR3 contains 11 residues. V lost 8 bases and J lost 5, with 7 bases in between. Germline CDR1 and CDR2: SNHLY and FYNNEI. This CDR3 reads CASGGDQPQHF. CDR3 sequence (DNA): TGTGCCAGCGGGGGTGATCAGCCCCAGCATTTT.

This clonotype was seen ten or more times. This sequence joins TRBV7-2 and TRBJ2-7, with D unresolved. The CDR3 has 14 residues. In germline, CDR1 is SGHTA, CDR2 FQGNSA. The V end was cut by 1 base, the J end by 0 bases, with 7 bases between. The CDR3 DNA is TGTGCCAGCAGCTTAGGTGCATTCTCCTACGAGCAGTACTTC. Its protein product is CASSLGAFSYEQYF.

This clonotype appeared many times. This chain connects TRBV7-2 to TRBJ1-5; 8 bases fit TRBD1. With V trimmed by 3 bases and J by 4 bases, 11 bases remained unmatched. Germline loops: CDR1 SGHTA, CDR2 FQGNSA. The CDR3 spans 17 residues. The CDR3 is CASSFEFGQGANQPQHF. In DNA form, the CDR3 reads TGTGCCAGCAGCTTTGAATTTGGGCAGGGGGCAAATCAGCCCCAGCATTTT. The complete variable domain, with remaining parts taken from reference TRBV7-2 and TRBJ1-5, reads GAGVSQSPSNKVTEKGKDVELRCDPISGHTALYWYRQSLGQGLEFLIYFQGNSAPDKSGLPSDRFSAERTGGSVSTLTIQRTQQEDSAVYLCASSFEFGQGANQPQHFGDGTRLSIL.

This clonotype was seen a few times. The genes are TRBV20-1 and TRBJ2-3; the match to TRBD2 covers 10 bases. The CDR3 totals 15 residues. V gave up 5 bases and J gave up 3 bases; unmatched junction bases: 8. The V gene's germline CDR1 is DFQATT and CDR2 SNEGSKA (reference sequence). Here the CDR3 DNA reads TGCAGTGCTGAACCTAGCGGGAGTAGGACAGATACGCAGTATTTT. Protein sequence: CSAEPSGSRTDTQYF.

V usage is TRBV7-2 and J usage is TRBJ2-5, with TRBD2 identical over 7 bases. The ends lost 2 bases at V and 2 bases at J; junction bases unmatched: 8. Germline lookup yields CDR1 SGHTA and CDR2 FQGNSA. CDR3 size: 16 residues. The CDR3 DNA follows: TGTACCAGCAGCTTATCTGCGGGAGTACCACAAGAGACCCAGTACTTC. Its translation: CTSSLSAGVPQETQYF.

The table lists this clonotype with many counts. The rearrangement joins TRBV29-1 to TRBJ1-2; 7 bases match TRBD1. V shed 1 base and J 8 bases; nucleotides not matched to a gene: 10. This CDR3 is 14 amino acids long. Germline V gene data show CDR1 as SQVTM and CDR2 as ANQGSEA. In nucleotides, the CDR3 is TGCAGCGTTGAAGTTGGCTTCAGGGGGGAAGGCTACACCTTC. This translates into CSVEVGFRGEGYTF.

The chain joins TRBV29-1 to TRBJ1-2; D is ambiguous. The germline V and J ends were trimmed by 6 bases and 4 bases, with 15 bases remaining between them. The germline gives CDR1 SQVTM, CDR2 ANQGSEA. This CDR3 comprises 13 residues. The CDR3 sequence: CSVPLEVGYGYTF. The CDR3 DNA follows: TGCAGCGTACCCCTGGAGGTTGGCTATGGCTACACCTTC.

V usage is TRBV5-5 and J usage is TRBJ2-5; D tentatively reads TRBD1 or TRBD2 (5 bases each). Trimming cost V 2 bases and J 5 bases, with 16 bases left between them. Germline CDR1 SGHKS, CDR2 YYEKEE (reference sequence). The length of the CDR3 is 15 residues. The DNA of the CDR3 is TGTGCCAGCAGCTTTGTTGGGGGTGCCATGGAGACCCAGTACTTC. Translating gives CASSFVGGAMETQYF.

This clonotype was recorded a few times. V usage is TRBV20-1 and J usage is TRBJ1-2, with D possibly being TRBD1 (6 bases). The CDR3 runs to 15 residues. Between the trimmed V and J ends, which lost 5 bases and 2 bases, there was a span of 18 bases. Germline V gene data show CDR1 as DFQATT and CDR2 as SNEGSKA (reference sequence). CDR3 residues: CSAWDTSTLNYGYTF. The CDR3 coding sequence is TGCAGTGCTTGGGACACTTCAACCCTCAACTATGGCTACACCTTC.

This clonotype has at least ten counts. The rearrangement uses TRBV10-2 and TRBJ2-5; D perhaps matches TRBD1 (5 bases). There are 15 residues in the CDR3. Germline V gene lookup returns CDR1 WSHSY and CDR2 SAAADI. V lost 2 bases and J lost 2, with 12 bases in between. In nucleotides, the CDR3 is TGCGCCAGCAGTGAGCTGCCGGCAGGGCAAGAGACCCAGTACTTC. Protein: CASSELPAGQETQYF.

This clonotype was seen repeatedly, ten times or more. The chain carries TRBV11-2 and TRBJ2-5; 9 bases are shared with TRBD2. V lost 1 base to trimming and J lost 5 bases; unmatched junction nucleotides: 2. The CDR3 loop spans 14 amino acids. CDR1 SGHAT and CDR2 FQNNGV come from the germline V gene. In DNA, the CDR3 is TGTGCCAGCAGCTTAGGCGGGAGGGGTGAGACCCAGTACTTC. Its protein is CASSLGGRGETQYF. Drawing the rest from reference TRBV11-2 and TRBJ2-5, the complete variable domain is EAGVAQSPRYKIIEKRQSVAFWCNPISGHATLYWYQQILGQGPKLLIQFQNNGVVDDSQLPKDRFSAERLKGVDSTLKIQPAKLEDSAVYLCASSLGGRGETQYFGPGTRLLVL.

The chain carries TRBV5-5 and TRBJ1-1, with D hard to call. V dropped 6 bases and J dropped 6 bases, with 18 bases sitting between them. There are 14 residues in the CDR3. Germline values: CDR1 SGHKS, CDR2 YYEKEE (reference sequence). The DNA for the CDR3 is TGTGCCAGCACCGTAGAGTATTGGTTCCCTGAAGCTTTCTTT. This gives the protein CASTVEYWFPEAFF.

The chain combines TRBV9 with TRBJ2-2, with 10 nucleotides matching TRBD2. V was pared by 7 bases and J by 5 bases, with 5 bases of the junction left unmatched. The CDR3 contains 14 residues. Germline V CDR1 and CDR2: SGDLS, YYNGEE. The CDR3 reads CASGLAGETGELFF. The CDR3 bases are TGTGCCAGCGGGCTAGCGGGAGAAACCGGGGAGCTGTTTTTT.

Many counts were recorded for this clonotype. The CDR3 DNA sequence: TGTGCCAGCAGTGAAGCGGGGCAGGGGCCCAACTATGGCTACACCTTC. Amino acid sequence: CASSEAGQGPNYGYTF. The J gene is TRBJ1-2, the V gene TRBV6-1, with D possibly TRBD1 on 6 matching bases. This CDR3 contains 16 residues. The germline gives CDR1 MNHNS, CDR2 SASEGT. V was clipped by 0 bases and J by 2 bases, with 13 bases between them.

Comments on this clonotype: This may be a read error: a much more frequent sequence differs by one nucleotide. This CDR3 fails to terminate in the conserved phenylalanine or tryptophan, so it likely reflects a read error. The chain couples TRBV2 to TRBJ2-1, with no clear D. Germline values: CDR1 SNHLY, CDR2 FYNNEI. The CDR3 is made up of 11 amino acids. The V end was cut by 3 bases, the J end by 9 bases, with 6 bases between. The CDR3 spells CASSDDREQFL. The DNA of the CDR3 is TGTGCCAGCAGTGATGATCGTGAGCAGTTCCTC.

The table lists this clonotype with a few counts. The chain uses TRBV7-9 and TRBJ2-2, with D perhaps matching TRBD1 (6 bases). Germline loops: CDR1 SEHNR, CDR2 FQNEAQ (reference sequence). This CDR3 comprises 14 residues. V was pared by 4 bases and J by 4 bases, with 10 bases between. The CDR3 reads CASSSGDTTGELFF. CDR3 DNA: TGTGCCAGCAGCTCCGGGGACACCACCGGGGAGCTGTTTTTT. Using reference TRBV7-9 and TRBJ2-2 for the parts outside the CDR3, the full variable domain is DTGVSQNPRHKITKRGQNVTFRCDPISEHNRLYWYRQTLGQGPEFLTYFQNEAQLEKSRLLSDRFSAERPKGSFSTLEIQRTEQGDSAMYLCASSSGDTTGELFFGEGSRLTVL.

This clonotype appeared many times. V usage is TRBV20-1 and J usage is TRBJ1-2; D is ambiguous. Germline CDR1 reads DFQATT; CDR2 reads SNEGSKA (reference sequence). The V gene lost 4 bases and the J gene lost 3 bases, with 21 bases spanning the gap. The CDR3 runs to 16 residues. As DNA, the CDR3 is TGCAGTGCTACCCAGACAAGCCCCTTCCTCGACTATGGCTACACCTTC. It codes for CSATQTSPFLDYGYTF.

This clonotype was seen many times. CDR3 in DNA: TGCGCCAGCAGCCAAGTTCAGGGAAATGGCTACACCTTC. It specifies CASSQVQGNGYTF. This chain joins TRBV4-3 and TRBJ1-2; D perhaps matches TRBD1 (5 bases). The CDR3 totals 13 residues. Germline V gene data show CDR1 as LGHNA and CDR2 as YSLEER. The V end lost 1 base, the J end lost 6 bases, and 9 bases lay between the germline ends.

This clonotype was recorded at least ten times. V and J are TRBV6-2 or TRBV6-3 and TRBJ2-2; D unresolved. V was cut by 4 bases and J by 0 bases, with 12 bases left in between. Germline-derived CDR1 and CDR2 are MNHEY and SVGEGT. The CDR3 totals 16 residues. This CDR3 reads CASSSLGTANTGELFF. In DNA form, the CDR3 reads TGTGCCAGCAGTTCCCTGGGAACCGCGAACACCGGGGAGCTGTTTTTT.

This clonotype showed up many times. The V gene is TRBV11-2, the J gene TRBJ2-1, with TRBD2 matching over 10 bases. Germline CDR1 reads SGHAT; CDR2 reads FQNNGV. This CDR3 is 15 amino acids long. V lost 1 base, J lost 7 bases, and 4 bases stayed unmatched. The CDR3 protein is CASSLGASGSNEQFF. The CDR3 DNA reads TGTGCCAGCAGCTTAGGGGCTAGCGGGAGTAATGAGCAGTTCTTC. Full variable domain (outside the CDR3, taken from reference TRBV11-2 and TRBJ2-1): EAGVAQSPRYKIIEKRQSVAFWCNPISGHATLYWYQQILGQGPKLLIQFQNNGVVDDSQLPKDRFSAERLKGVDSTLKIQPAKLEDSAVYLCASSLGASGSNEQFFGPGTRLTVL.

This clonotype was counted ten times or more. The CDR3: CSAKTSAGTETQYF. In DNA form, the CDR3 reads TGCAGTGCGAAAACTTCGGCAGGGACAGAGACCCAGTACTTC. V and J are TRBV20-1 and TRBJ2-5; either TRBD1 or TRBD2 may supply D (5 bases each). The germline gives CDR1 DFQATT, CDR2 SNEGSKA (reference sequence). Trimming shortened V by 6 bases and J by 4 bases, and 18 bases separated the two germline ends. This CDR3 spans 14 amino acids.

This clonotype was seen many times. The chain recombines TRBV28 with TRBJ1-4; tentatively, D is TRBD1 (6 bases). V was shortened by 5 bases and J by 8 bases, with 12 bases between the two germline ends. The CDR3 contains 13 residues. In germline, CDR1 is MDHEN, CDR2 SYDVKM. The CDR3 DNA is TGTGCCAGCAGTGATGCAGGGGCGGAAAAACTGTTTTTT. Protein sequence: CASSDAGAEKLFF.

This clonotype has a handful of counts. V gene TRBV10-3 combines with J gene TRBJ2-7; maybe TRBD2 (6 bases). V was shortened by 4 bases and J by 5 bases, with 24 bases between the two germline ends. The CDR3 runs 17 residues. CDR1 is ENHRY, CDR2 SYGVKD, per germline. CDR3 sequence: CAISGSIEAGIIHEQYF. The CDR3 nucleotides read TGTGCCATCAGTGGCTCTATCGAGGCGGGAATAATCCACGAGCAGTACTTC.

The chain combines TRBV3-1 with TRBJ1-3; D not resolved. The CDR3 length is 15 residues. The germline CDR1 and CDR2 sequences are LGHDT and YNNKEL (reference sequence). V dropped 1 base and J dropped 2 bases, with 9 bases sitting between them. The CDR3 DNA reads TGTGCCAGCAGCCAAGGAGTAGGGCCTGGAAACACCATATATTTT. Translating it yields CASSQGVGPGNTIYF. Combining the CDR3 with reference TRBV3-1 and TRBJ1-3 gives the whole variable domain DTAVSQTPKYLVTQMGNDKSIKCEQNLGHDTMYWYKQDSKKFLKIMFSYNNKELIINETVPNRFSPKSPDKAHLNLHINSLELGDSAVYFCASSQGVGPGNTIYFGEGSWLTVV.

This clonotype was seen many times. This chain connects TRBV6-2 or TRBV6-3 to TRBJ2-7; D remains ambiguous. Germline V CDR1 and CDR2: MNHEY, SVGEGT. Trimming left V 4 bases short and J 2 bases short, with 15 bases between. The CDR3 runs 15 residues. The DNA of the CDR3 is TGTGCCAGCAGTTTTGCAAGCGTAATAGCCTACGAGCAGTACTTC. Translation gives CASSFASVIAYEQYF.

The CDR3 DNA reads as TGTGCCAGCAGTGATGACTTTTACACCGGGGAGCTGTTTTTT. It codes for CASSDDFYTGELFF. V and J are TRBV2 and TRBJ2-2; D unresolved. V was trimmed by 3 bases and J by 3 bases, leaving 8 bases between them. CDR3 length equals 14 residues. CDR1 is SNHLY, CDR2 FYNNEI, per germline.

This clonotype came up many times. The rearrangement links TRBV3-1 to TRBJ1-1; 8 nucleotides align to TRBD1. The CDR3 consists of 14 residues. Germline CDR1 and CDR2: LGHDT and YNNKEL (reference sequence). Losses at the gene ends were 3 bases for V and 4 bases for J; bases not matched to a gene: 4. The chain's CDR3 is CASSHPTGGTEAFF. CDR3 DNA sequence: TGTGCCAGCAGCCATCCCACAGGGGGCACTGAAGCTTTCTTT.

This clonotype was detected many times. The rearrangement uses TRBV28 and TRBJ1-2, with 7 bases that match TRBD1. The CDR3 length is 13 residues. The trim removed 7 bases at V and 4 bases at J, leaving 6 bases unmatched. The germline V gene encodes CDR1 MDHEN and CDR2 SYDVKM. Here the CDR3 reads CASTRGTAYGYTF. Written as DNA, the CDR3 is TGTGCCAGCACCCGGGGGACAGCCTATGGCTACACCTTC.

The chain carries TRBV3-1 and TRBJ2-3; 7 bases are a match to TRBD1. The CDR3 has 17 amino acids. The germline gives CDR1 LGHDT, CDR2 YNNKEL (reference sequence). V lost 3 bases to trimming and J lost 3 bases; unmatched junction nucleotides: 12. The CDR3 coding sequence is TGTGCCAGCAGCCATGCACGGTCGGGACAGCGGACAGATACGCAGTATTTT. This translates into CASSHARSGQRTDTQYF.